The source of this TCR beta chain is a study of T cell responses to AZD1222 COVID-19 vaccine. This CDR3 has 18 residues. Germline CDR1 and CDR2: MGHRA and YSYEKL. V was pared by 1 base and J by 4 bases, with 12 bases of the junction left unmatched. Data came from immunoSEQ multiplex PCR; TCRdb stores just in-frame clones and leaves some out. This table has fewer than 250,000 clones, 93% appearing once. The chain has TRBV4-1 and TRBJ1-3; 8 bases line up with TRBD1. The material sequenced was peripheral blood, taken on day 0 of MenACWY control vaccination. The sequence came from an adult in good health. CDR3 sequence: CASSQVRPGQGSGNTIYF. The CDR3 DNA follows: TGCGCCAGCAGCCAAGTCAGACCCGGACAGGGATCAGGAAACACCATATATTTT.